The T cell receptor beta chain under discussion was sequenced for a study of shared clonotypes between healthy human individuals (TCRdb year 2020). About the full investigation: A few men and a couple of women, aged 18 to 49 years, made up the cohort. For each donor, CD4 naive and CD4 memory were each run on three plates, CD8 naive on two plates, and CD8 memory on one plate. Blood TCR repertoires of a handful of healthy adults were deeply sequenced to estimate repertoire size and the extent of clonotype sharing between individuals. Different laboratories and diverse techniques were used to prepare libraries and sequence TCR repertoires, to increase sequencing depth and limit assay-specific biases. Per donor, leukapheresis produced somewhere between about 0.94 and 8.9 billion PBMCs. What the work shows at the level of the full study, not this receptor alone: Incomplete sequencing was indicated by rarefaction of sorted-subset datasets, despite the large sequencing depth. Estimated clonotype richness was generally larger for naive than for memory subsets. Across four donors, about 4.5% of naive CD4, approximately 3.6% of naive CD8, around 2.1% of memory CD4, and under 0.45% of memory CD8 clonotypes were shared. Sampling was restricted to blood, and TCR repertoires in tissues likely differ from the TCR repertoires found in blood. Clonotypes shared by all four sorted-subset donors showed higher generation probabilities than non-shared clonotypes. The genetic and exposure-history diversity represented was limited by the small number of donors. Pairwise subsampling indicated that sequencing depth was expected to affect the degree of clonotype sharing among donors.

TCR CDR3 regions were amplified from genomic DNA by multiplex PCR using the deep immunoSEQ assay. Extracted genomic DNA from each cell subset was spread evenly across all wells of several immunoSEQ 96-well plates, with each plate serving as a replicate. For sorted subsets, each replicate PCR was loaded with approximately 0.2 ug genomic DNA, equivalent to 30,000 or so T cell genomes. Purified libraries were measured with a Qubit 3.0 fluorometer, size-checked on a Bioanalyzer 2100, and measured again with the KAPA Library Quantification kit. Every immunoSEQ 96-well plate was sequenced on a separate single-read 150-cycle Illumina NextSeq 550 flow cell. As for how the authors treated the data: The immunoSEQ output contained only junctional sequences without quality scores, so filtering could not match that applied to full-length reads. Sequences were annotated with PyIR, a Python wrapper for IgBLAST v1.9, and V/J genes and CDR3 were assigned using IMGT germline references. Reads with weak V/J assignments (E-value above 1e-6), missing CDR3, stop codons, out-of-frame junctions, or ambiguous translated residues were removed. V3J clonotypes were defined by identical inferred V gene, J gene, and CDR3 amino acid sequence. The percentage overlap between two repertoires was calculated by dividing the number of shared unique clonotypes by the size of the smaller repertoire. Repertoire richness was assessed with RTK rarefaction, the Chao1 estimator, and Recon v2.1 estimates of unobserved clonotypes. Generation probabilities were computed with OLGA for all TCRbeta clonotypes obtained by the gDNA method from four donors. TCRdb provides this immuneACCESS table in a form limited to in-frame rearrangements. Some clones are lacking; in checked studies, under half of them reflect an unresolved V gene, and why the rest are absent is not known. V, J and clone size are those of that table, while D and trimming were read from the DNA. The sample table records around 600,000 clones; 85% to 95% of these occur just once. Of the sample, about 0.11% falls within the top ten clones.

As regards this clone: The antigen it recognizes is unknown. Within one base of it there is no much larger clone, and no base qualities were kept.

For the CD8 naive samples, CD45RO-negative cells were positively selected for CCR7, yielding a CD45RA+CCR7+ population from which TemRA cells were excluded. The donors were healthy, HIV-negative adults who had no recently reported acute infections or vaccinations. Every donor was a Caucasian adult living in Nashville, Tennessee, USA. After blood collection by leukapheresis, PBMCs were isolated using Ficoll-Histopaque density gradient centrifugation and then cryopreserved in the vapor phase of liquid nitrogen. Purity and quantity of every magnetically sorted T cell population were checked by analytical flow cytometry. Genomic DNA was isolated from each sorted fraction and quantified by UV absorbance on a Nanodrop 2000c. The CDR3 measures 16 amino acids from cysteine to phenylalanine. The DNA shown is the 48-base CDR3, in frame from base 1. V is cut back by 3 bases and J by 0 bases, with 3 bases in the junction unmatched.

Sequenced: naive CD8+ T cells sorted from blood. The cell subset or site tag for this specimen amounts to: CD45RA+CCR7+. The sequence derives from a woman aged 25 to 39 in good health. Recombination linked TRBV23-1 to TRBJ2-7, and 12 junction bases match TRBD1. TRBV23-1 is filed as an ORF, its function uncertain. CDR3 loop: CASSQRGQGASYEQYF. At the DNA level, the sequence is TGCGCCAGCAGTCAGAGGGGACAGGGGGCCTCCTACGAGCAGTACTTC.